The text below deals with one TCR beta chain. As yet, its antigen is unknown. Germline loops: CDR1 SGHRS, CDR2 YFSETQ. With 3 bases clipped from V and 4 bases from J, the junction kept 18 bases outside the gene matches. The CDR3 has 19 amino acids. TCRdb's table, derived via immunoSEQ multiplex PCR, lists solely in-frame clones and lacks some. This sample has 140,000 or so clones, with 89% found just once. This record comes from a study of cytomegalovirus exposure and HLA in healthy donors. Study-wide results and limits: The authors enumerated around 150 TCR beta chains as linked to cytomegalovirus.

The sequence was obtained from a woman under 30 in good health and CMV-seropositive. The source material was PBMCs. V gene TRBV5-1 combines with J gene TRBJ2-5; 10 nucleotides agree with TRBD1. The DNA for the CDR3 is TGCGCCAGCAGCTGCCCGGAGACAGGGGGCAGACCGGAGCGAGAGACCCAGTACTTC. This translates into CASSCPETGGRPERETQYF.